The clone carrying this T cell receptor beta chain was counted a few times. The entry originates in a study of blood T cell repertoires in COVID-19. Looking at the study overall: Collection of acute and convalescent COVID-19 samples took place in the United States, Italy and Spain. T cells, B-cell-depleted T cells, or PBMCs supplied cDNA or gDNA.

As handled by the study authors: Scientists estimated how many nucleated cells there were by amplifying reference gene primers. Assay: immunoSEQ multiplex PCR; the TCRdb copy retains only in-frame clones and omits some. The DNA gave D and trimming, while V, J and clone size come from that table. In the table there are fewer than 110,000 clones, about 90% of which are singletons. CDR1 GTSNPN and CDR2 SVGIG come from the germline V gene (reference sequence). The CDR3 has 14 residues. Trimming pared 2 bases from V and 2 bases from J, leaving 13 bases between. Sequencing was carried out using peripheral blood. The chain uses TRBV30 and TRBJ2-7; D uncertain. This receptor was identified in a middle-aged man with active or convalescent COVID-19. The CDR3 DNA reads TGTGCCTGGAGTAGGAAAACAGTACCCTACGAGCAGTACTTC. It translates to CAWSRKTVPYEQYF.